The present TCR beta chain was sequenced within a study of CD8 T cells in ankylosing spondylitis. Study-level results: Disease-linked clones were found to be CD8+ and relatively rare in peripheral blood. Matched synovial fluid from ankylosing spondylitis patients was reported to be enriched for disease-linked clones.

Germline trimming cut 4 bases from V and 2 bases from J; bases unmatched to any gene: 3. Germline V gene lookup returns CDR1 SGHVS and CDR2 FQNEAQ. The CDR3 contains 15 residues. 5'-RACE, quantitative and with molecular barcodes, yielded the TCR beta libraries. Using its own MiXCR run on the 5' RACE reads, TCRdb lists one record per CDR3 protein. The sample yields approximately 220,000 distinct CDR3 sequences, roughly 25% seen once. There are many counts of this clonotype. The target antigen is unknown. This chain joins TRBV7-8 and TRBJ2-1; 9 bases match TRBD1. This TCR derives from a male donor with ankylosing spondylitis or in good health (not recorded which). Material: blood, either unsorted or a sorted T cell fraction (not recorded which). CDR3 DNA: TGTGCCAGCAGCTGGGACAGGGAAGCCTACAATGAGCAGTTCTTC. Translation gives CASSWDREAYNEQFF.